This TCR beta chain came from a study of identical twins. TCRdb re-called the 5' RACE reads through MiXCR, storing one row per CDR3 protein. The sample contains roughly 1.6 million distinct CDR3 sequences, roughly a third of which appear only once. In its sample, this clonotype was seen a few times. The CDR3 length is 16 residues. CDR1 is SGHAT, CDR2 FQNNGV, per germline. V gave up 7 bases and J gave up 2 bases; unmatched junction bases: 10. The chain has TRBV11-2 and TRBJ2-1; 8 bases fit TRBD2. This receptor was identified in a newborn girl in good health. The sample consisted of cord blood. CDR3: CASTHVAGRAYNEQFF. CDR3 in DNA: TGTGCCAGCACTCATGTAGCGGGAAGGGCCTACAATGAGCAGTTCTTC.